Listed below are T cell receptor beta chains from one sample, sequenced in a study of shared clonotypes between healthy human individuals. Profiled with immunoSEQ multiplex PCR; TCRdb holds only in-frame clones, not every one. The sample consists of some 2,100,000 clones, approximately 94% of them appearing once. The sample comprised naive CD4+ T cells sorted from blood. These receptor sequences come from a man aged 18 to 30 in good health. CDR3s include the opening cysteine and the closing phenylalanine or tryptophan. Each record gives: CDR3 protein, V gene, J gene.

CDR3 protein: CSVDIWGAGEKLFF
V gene: TRBV29-1
J gene: TRBJ1-4

CDR3 protein: CASSYTTGANYGYTF
V gene: TRBV6-5
J gene: TRBJ1-2

CDR3 protein: CASSPSGGSYNEQFF
V gene: TRBV7-2
J gene: TRBJ2-1

CDR3 protein: CASSSSAGSYEQYF
V gene: TRBV13
J gene: TRBJ2-7

CDR3 protein: CASSRAGGRTTGELFF
V gene: TRBV14
J gene: TRBJ2-2

CDR3 protein: CAISDGRASGEYF
V gene: TRBV10-3
J gene: TRBJ2-7

CDR3 protein: CASSLIKSWRGETQYF
V gene: TRBV7-2
J gene: TRBJ2-5

CDR3 protein: CASSQRLGNEKLFF
V gene: TRBV4-3
J gene: TRBJ1-4

CDR3 protein: CASSSSGVGDQPQHF
V gene: TRBV6-6
J gene: TRBJ1-5

CDR3 protein: CASSEQGPGNTIYF
V gene: TRBV10-2
J gene: TRBJ1-3

CDR3 protein: CASSIQGEGNYGYTF
V gene: TRBV9
J gene: TRBJ1-2

CDR3 protein: CASSTRRGAEAFF
V gene: TRBV7-2
J gene: TRBJ1-1

CDR3 protein: CASSSSYNSPLHF
V gene: TRBV6-5
J gene: TRBJ1-6

CDR3 protein: CATYRAGDSYEQYF
V gene: TRBV6-5
J gene: TRBJ2-7

CDR3 protein: CASSPDTSGGHNEQFF
V gene: TRBV7-8
J gene: TRBJ2-1

CDR3 protein: CASSPINKNTEAFF
V gene: TRBV5-1
J gene: TRBJ1-1

CDR3 protein: CSVERPLNTEAFF
V gene: TRBV29-1
J gene: TRBJ1-1

CDR3 protein: CASSWGRNNEQFF
V gene: TRBV5-1
J gene: TRBJ2-1

CDR3 protein: CASSSGTVNQPQHF
V gene: TRBV7-6
J gene: TRBJ1-5

CDR3 protein: CAWSIQGAHQPQHF
V gene: TRBV30
J gene: TRBJ1-5

CDR3 protein: CASSLAGGLSNQPQHF
V gene: TRBV7-8
J gene: TRBJ1-5

CDR3 protein: CASSPGDGYTF
V gene: TRBV7-8
J gene: TRBJ1-2

CDR3 protein: CASSGTSGVEKLFF
V gene: TRBV7-6
J gene: TRBJ1-4

CDR3 protein: CASSPQQTGELFF
V gene: TRBV18
J gene: TRBJ2-2

CDR3 protein: CASSEGLAGGQATQYF
V gene: TRBV2
J gene: TRBJ2-5

CDR3 protein: CASSLFQQAGTDTQYF
V gene: TRBV5-6
J gene: TRBJ2-3

CDR3 protein: CASRKRGAYNEQFF
V gene: TRBV2
J gene: TRBJ2-1

CDR3 protein: CASSVGVAAYQETQYF
V gene: TRBV9
J gene: TRBJ2-5

CDR3 protein: CASSLDGTSVSEQYF
V gene: TRBV11-2
J gene: TRBJ2-7

CDR3 protein: CAIGRGPGETQYF
V gene: TRBV10-3
J gene: TRBJ2-5

CDR3 protein: CASSQAGYSNQPQHF
V gene: TRBV18
J gene: TRBJ1-5

CDR3 protein: CASSYSYPSYNEQFF
V gene: TRBV6-5
J gene: TRBJ2-1

CDR3 protein: CASSGGVNEKLFF
V gene: TRBV2
J gene: TRBJ1-4

CDR3 protein: CASSLALGAPGYTF
V gene: TRBV5-1
J gene: TRBJ1-2

CDR3 protein: CASSLSGGSNYGYTF
V gene: TRBV7-9
J gene: TRBJ1-2

CDR3 protein: CASSGTTGSDTQYF
V gene: TRBV5-1
J gene: TRBJ2-3

CDR3 protein: CASSDRTTNEKLFF
V gene: TRBV6-1
J gene: TRBJ1-4

CDR3 protein: CASSTTGPTYEQYF
V gene: TRBV11-2
J gene: TRBJ2-7

CDR3 protein: CASSQSVNEQFF
V gene: TRBV16
J gene: TRBJ2-1

CDR3 protein: CASSWSGGEETQYF
V gene: TRBV11-2
J gene: TRBJ2-5

CDR3 protein: CARSLALVVRGSAEQFF
V gene: TRBV5-3
J gene: TRBJ2-1

CDR3 protein: CASGSQGNQPQHF
V gene: TRBV28
J gene: TRBJ1-5

CDR3 protein: CASSLRPGGGEQFF
V gene: TRBV7-3
J gene: TRBJ2-1

CDR3 protein: CASSLGSSLMLSYEQYF
V gene: TRBV11-2
J gene: TRBJ2-7

CDR3 protein: CASSLGQGRADTQYF
V gene: TRBV11-3
J gene: TRBJ2-3

CDR3 protein: CASSPDQAGLYEQYF
V gene: TRBV5-1
J gene: TRBJ2-7

CDR3 protein: CASSRQGNTEAFF
V gene: TRBV14
J gene: TRBJ1-1

CDR3 protein: CASSIGGGNYEQYF
V gene: TRBV19
J gene: TRBJ2-7

CDR3 protein: CASRAGTGYNSPLHF
V gene: TRBV27
J gene: TRBJ1-6

CDR3 protein: CASSLGLSSGANVLTF
V gene: TRBV5-1
J gene: TRBJ2-6

CDR3 protein: CASILGLAGGQNEQFF
V gene: TRBV6-6
J gene: TRBJ2-1

CDR3 protein: CAISEGVGELFF
V gene: TRBV10-3
J gene: TRBJ2-2

CDR3 protein: CASSTGGQETQYF
V gene: TRBV28
J gene: TRBJ2-5

CDR3 protein: CASSSHEQYF
V gene: TRBV28
J gene: TRBJ2-7

CDR3 protein: CAWSVEEKLFF
V gene: TRBV30
J gene: TRBJ1-4

CDR3 protein: CASSPGSTNSPLHF
V gene: TRBV18
J gene: TRBJ1-6

CDR3 protein: CASRQGEAFF
V gene: TRBV28
J gene: TRBJ1-1

CDR3 protein: CASRADHNEQFF
V gene: TRBV2
J gene: TRBJ2-1

CDR3 protein: CAISDAGVNTGELFF
V gene: TRBV10-3
J gene: TRBJ2-2